This TCR beta chain was sequenced in a study of control samples from healthy donors and cancer patients. This CDR3 has 12 residues. The V end was cut by 8 bases, the J end by 4 bases, with 8 bases between. The germline gives CDR1 MNHEY, CDR2 SVGAGI. Sequencing was performed with immunoSEQ multiplex PCR; in TCRdb, only in-frame clones are kept and a portion is missing. The repertoire holds tens of thousands of clones, with approximately 90% as singletons. The chain joins TRBV6-5 to TRBJ1-4; D is perhaps TRBD1 (6 bases). The source of this sequence is a woman between 50 and 59 years old in good health. Sequencing was done on a sample of blood. The CDR3 region is CASGGLNEKLFF. CDR3 bases: TGTGCCAGCGGGGGGCTTAATGAAAAACTGTTTTTT.